This T cell receptor (beta chain) was identified during a study of CD8 T cells in Susac syndrome (dated by TCRdb to the late 2010s). For the study in its entirety: Whether CD8+ T cell activation and differentiation in Susac syndrome was antigen driven was tested using repertoire sequencing.

Paper-wide results and their limitations: The number of individuals in the TCR sequencing and HLA analysis was acknowledged as relatively small.

Peripheral blood CD8+ and CD4+ T cells from healthy donors, Susac syndrome patients and multiple sclerosis patients were profiled by high-throughput TCR beta sequencing. The multiple sclerosis controls were treatment-naive patients whose relapsing-remitting disease, either stable or active, fulfilled the revised McDonald criteria. CD8+ TEMRA cells were enriched by FACS, while bulk CD8+ and CD4+ T cells were purified by magnetic negative isolation. Blood was drawn into EDTA tubes, processed within 24 hours, and PBMCs were isolated by density gradient centrifugation. PBMCs intended for TCR sequencing were cryopreserved in liquid nitrogen and were subsequently thawed in a 37 degrees C water bath. A purity of at least 90% was achieved for sorted or isolated CD4+, CD8+ and CD8+ TEMRA cells. Worth noting for this clonotype: No antigen is known for it. The sample holds no much larger clone one base away, and base qualities are not on file.

RNA was extracted with the RNeasy kit and 0.5 to 1 ug was reverse transcribed using random hexamers. The immunoSEQ multiplex PCR assay, covering 54 Vbeta and 13 Jbeta segments, was used to amplify TCR beta CDR3 regions. PCR amplification bias was corrected using a synthetic template baseline for primer optimization and computational correction. The original pipeline was this. Only productive sequences were kept, with reads annotated to V, D and J genes according to IMGT and analyzed in immunoSEQ Analyzer. To calculate clonality, Shannon entropy was normalized by log2 of the number of productive unique sequences and then subtracted from one. Public and private clones were assessed among the 100 most prevalent clones of each patient and control. Clones were defined as Susac-specific if absent from the healthy and MS cohorts, from approximately 1,100 published viral clones and from other ImmuneACCESS disease sequences. TCRdb reprocessing: public reads trimmed at Q25 with fastp, clones called with MiXCR, in-frame beta chains kept. A single entry per CDR3 protein holds the most common genes and DNA from its merged rows. These V and J calls derive from TCRdb rather than the authors' analysis. The sample table holds 200,000 or so distinct CDR3 sequences, of which over 90% were seen once. About 0.09% of the sample is taken by the ten largest.

According to the germline V gene (reference sequence), CDR1 reads LGHDT and CDR2 reads YNNKEL. The CDR3 numbers 13 residues from cysteine through phenylalanine. CDR3 DNA only is kept here, 39 bases in frame from base 1. Between the V and J ends, shortened by 4 bases and 10 bases respectively, the junction contains 14 bases. Sequencing input: CD4+ T cells from PBMCs. The sequence is built from TRBV3-1 and TRBJ2-1; the D segment could be TRBD2, given 5 matching bases. The origin of this receptor is a human donor with multiple sclerosis. The DNA sequence follows: TGTGCCAGCAGCCCAGCGAGGGCATGGGAGCAGTTCTTC. The encoded protein is CASSPARAWEQFF.